One T cell receptor (beta chain) is described in this entry. Per the original methods: It was from reference gene primer amplification that nucleated cell counts were estimated. Data came from immunoSEQ multiplex PCR; TCRdb stores just in-frame clones and leaves some out. From that table come the V and J calls and clone size; the DNA was used to work out D and trimming. The sample comprises around 130,000 clones, about 83% of which are singletons, and roughly 13% rests with the top ten. The sample belongs to a study of blood T cell repertoires in COVID-19. Study context: The cDNA or gDNA used as material had been derived from T cells, B-cell-depleted T cells, or PBMCs.

Trimming left V 4 bases short and J 4 bases short, with 10 bases between. The CDR3 length is 13 residues. CDR1 and CDR2 from the germline V gene are SGHDN and FVKESK. The clonotype was recovered from a human donor in a cohort sampled during active COVID-19. The V call is TRBV14, the J call TRBJ1-2; D remains unclear. Sequenced: peripheral blood. CDR3 amino acids: CASSRQDSYGYTF. The CDR3 region has the DNA TGTGCCAGCAGCCGCCAAGACTCCTATGGCTACACCTTC.